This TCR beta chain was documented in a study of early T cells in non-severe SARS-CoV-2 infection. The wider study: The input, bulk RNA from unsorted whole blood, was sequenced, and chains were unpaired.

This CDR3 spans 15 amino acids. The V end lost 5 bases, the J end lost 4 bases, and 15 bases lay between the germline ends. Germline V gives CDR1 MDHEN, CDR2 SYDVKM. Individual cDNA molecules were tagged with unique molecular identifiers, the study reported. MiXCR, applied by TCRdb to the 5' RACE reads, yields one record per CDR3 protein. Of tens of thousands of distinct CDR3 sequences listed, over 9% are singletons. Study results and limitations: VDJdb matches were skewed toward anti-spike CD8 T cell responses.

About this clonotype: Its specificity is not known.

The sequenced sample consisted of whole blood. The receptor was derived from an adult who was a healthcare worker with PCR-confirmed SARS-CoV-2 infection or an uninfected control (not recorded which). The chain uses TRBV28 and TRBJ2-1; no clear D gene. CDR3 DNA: TGTGCCAGCAGTCCCGCCCCAGGACCTTACAATGAGCAGTTCTTC. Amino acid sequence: CASSPAPGPYNEQFF.